The T cell receptor beta chain described here comes from a study of blood T cell repertoires in COVID-19 (dated by TCRdb to the early 2020s). For context, the study as a whole: Collaborator samples came from the United States, Italy and Spain and covered acute and convalescent phases of COVID-19. The samples were drawn from two sources: the first 160 participants of the ongoing ImmuneRACE study, and 1,254 subjects contributed by 6 global collaborators. Subjects who had been exposed to COVID-19, were actively infected with it, or had recovered from it provided the deeply sampled blood TCRbeta repertoires that made up the dataset. A de-identified subject ID, COVID-19 status, age in years and sex were almost always included in the sample metadata. Where available, HLA class I and class II types were obtained from metadata supplied by the sample provider rather than from assay-based typing. The material from the prospective study consisted of cDNA or gDNA derived from T cells, B-cell-depleted T cells, or PBMCs. The repertoires were made available in a free public database intended to serve as a resource for research on the immune response to SARS-CoV-2.

Overall study outcomes, separate from this receptor: The amount of clinical and demographic metadata varied by source and participant and was provided uncurated.

Whole blood was collected in K2EDTA tubes by collaborating institutions according to the institutions' own protocols. For TCRbeta analysis, collaborators shipped samples as frozen whole blood, isolated PBMCs, or DNA extracted from either of those sample types. V has 0 bases trimmed and J has 7 bases trimmed; junction bases matching no gene number 2. The germline V gene yields LGHNA for CDR1 and YNFKEQ for CDR2. The CDR3 measures 15 amino acids from cysteine to phenylalanine. Only the CDR3 portion is preserved as DNA: 45 bases, with reading frame beginning at the first base. Concerning this clone itself: It has no known antigen specificity. Base qualities were left out, and no much larger clone turns up one base away.

TCRbeta CDR3 regions were amplified from genomic DNA by means of the immunoSEQ Assay, a bias-controlled multiplex PCR. On the authors' methods: Within the assay, amplification of reference gene primers was used to estimate how many nucleated cells each sample contained. To quantify the absolute abundance of each unique TCRbeta CDR3 rearrangement, sequence reads were collapsed and filtered. For each sample, productive Simpson clonality was calculated by taking the square root of Simpson's diversity index across productive rearrangements. Drawn from immuneACCESS, this table holds only the in-frame rearrangements with V and J called that TCRdb kept. Clones are partly lost; checked studies trace under half to an unresolved V gene and leave the rest unexplained. V and J calls plus clone size are reproduced from that table; the DNA served to infer D and trimming. For this sample there are about 77,000 clones; around three quarters appear just once. Under 5% of the sample goes to the ten largest clones.

The clonotype originates from a woman in her sixties or seventies with acute or convalescent COVID-19. Here the chain combines TRBV4-2 and TRBJ1-5; 11 bases in the junction line up with TRBD1. Source material: peripheral blood. The nucleotide sequence reads as follows: TGTGCCAGCAGCCAAGAGGGACAGGGGGAGCAGCCCCAGCATTTT. Translated, this is CASSQEGQGEQPQHF.